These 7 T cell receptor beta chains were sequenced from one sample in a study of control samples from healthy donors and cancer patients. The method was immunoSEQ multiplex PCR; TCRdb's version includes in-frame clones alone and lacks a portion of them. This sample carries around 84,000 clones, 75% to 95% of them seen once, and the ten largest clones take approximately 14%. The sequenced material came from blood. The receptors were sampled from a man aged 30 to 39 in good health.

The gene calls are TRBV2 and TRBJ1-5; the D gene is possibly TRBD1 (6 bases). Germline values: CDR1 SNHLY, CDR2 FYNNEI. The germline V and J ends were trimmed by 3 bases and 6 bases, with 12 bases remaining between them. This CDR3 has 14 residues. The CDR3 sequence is CASSEGASGQPQHF. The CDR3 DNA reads TGTGCCAGCAGTGAGGGGGCCTCGGGTCAGCCCCAGCATTTT.

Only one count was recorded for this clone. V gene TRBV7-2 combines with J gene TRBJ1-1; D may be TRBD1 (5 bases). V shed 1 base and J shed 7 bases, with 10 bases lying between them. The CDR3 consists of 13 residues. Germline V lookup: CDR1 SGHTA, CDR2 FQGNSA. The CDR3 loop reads CASSLVEGDEAFF. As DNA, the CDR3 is TGTGCCAGCAGCTTAGTCGAAGGGGATGAAGCTTTCTTT.

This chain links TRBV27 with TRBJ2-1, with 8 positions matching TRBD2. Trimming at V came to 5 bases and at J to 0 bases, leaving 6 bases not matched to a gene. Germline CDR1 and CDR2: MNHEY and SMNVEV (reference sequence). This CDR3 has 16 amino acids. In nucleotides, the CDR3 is TGTGCCAGCAGTCCCTCGCTAGCGGGCTCCTACAATGAGCAGTTCTTC. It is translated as CASSPSLAGSYNEQFF.

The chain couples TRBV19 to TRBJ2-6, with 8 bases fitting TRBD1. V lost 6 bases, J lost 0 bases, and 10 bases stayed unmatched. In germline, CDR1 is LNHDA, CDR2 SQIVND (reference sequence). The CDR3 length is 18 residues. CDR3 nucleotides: TGTGCCAGTAGAGCTCCACAGGGGGTAATCTCTGGGGCCAACGTCCTGACTTTC. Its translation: CASRAPQGVISGANVLTF.

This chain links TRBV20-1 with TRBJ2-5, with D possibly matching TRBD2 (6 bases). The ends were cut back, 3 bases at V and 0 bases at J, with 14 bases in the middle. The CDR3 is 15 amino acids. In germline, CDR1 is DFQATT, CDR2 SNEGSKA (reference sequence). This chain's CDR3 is CSASLASVYQETQYF. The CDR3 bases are TGCAGTGCTAGTCTGGCTAGCGTGTACCAAGAGACCCAGTACTTC.

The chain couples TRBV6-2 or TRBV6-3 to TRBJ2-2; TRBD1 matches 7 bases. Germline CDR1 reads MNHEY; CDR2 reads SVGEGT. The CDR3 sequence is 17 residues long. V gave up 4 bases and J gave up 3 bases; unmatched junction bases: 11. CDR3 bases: TGTGCCAGCAGTTCAACGGACAGGTCGTATGACACCGGGGAGCTGTTTTTT. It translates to CASSSTDRSYDTGELFF.

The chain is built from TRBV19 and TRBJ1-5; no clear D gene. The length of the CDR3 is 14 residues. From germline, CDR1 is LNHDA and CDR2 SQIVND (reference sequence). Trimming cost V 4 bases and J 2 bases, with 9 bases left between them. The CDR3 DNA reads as TGTGCCAGTAGTACCACAGAGGGCAATCAGCCCCAGCATTTT. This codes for CASSTTEGNQPQHF. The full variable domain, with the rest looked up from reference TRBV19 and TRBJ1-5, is DGGITQSPKYLFRKEGQNVTLSCEQNLNHDAMYWYRQDPGQGLRLIYYSQIVNDFQKGDIAEGYSVSREKKESFPLTVTSAQKNPTAFYLCASSTTEGNQPQHFGDGTRLSIL.